This entry features one TCR beta chain sequence. Its target is not known. Trimming took 5 bases from V and 4 from J; bases not matched to a gene: 5. This CDR3 is built from 15 residues. One entry per CDR3 protein results from TCRdb running MiXCR on the reads. The sample includes over 250,000 distinct CDR3 sequences, approximately 22% of them seen just once. This entry belongs to a study of T cell repertoires in cytomegalovirus infection. Overall study context: Well-studied HLA-B-restricted CMV epitopes were used in the study alongside recently identified HLA-C-restricted ones.

Notes on the study in general: Within the response measured ex vivo, HLA-C-restricted CMV-specific TCR beta clonotypes were dominant.

The chain employs TRBV12-3 or TRBV12-4 and TRBJ2-7; 13 bases map to TRBD2. The receptor was isolated from a human donor in good health (CMV status not recorded). Some clones in this sample may be carry-over from other donors' samples. The sample was cultured PBMCs, taken from culture after CMV antigen stimulation. CDR3 protein: CASSLGTSGIYEQYF. CDR3 coding DNA: TGTGCCAGCAGTCTCGGGACTAGCGGGATATACGAGCAGTACTTC.